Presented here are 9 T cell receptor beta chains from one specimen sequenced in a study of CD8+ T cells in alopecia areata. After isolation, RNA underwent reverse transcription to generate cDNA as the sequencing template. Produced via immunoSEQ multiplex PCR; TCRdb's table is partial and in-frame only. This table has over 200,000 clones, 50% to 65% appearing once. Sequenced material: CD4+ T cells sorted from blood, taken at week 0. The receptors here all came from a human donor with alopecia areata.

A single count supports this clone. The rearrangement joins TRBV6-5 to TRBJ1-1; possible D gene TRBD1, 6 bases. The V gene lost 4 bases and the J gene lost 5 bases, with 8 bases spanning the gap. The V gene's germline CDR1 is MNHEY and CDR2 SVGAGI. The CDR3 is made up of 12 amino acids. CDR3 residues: CASSSGATEAFF. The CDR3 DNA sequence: TGTGCCAGCAGTTCAGGGGCTACTGAAGCTTTCTTT.

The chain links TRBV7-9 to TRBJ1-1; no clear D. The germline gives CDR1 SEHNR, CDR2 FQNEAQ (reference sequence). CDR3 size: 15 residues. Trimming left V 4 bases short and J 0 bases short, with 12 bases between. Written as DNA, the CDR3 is TGTGCCAGCAGCTCCCGATACAGAATGAACACTGAAGCTTTCTTT. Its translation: CASSSRYRMNTEAFF.

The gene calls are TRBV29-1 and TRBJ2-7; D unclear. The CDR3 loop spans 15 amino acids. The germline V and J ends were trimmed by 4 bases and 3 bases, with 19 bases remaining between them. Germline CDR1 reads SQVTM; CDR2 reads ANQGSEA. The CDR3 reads CSVVTPAEHIYEQYF. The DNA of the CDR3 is TGCAGCGTTGTTACTCCCGCAGAACACATCTACGAGCAGTACTTC.

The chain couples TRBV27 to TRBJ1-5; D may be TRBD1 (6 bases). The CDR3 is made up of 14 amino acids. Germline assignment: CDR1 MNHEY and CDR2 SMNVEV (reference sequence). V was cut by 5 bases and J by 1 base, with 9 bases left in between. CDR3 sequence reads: CASSHRDSNQPQHF. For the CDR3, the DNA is TGTGCCAGCAGTCACAGGGACAGCAATCAGCCCCAGCATTTT.

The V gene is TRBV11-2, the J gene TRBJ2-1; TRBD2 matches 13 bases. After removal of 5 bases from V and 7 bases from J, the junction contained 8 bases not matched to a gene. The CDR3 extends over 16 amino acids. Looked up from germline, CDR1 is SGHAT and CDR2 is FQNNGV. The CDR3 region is CASSRSGTSGVNEQFF. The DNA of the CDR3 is TGTGCCAGCAGCCGCTCCGGGACTAGCGGGGTTAATGAGCAGTTCTTC.

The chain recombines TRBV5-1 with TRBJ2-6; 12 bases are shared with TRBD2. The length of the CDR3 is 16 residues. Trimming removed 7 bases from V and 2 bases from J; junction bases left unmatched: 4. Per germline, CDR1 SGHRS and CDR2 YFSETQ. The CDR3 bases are TGCGCCAGCCGACTAGCGGGGGCTCCTGGGGCCAACGTCCTGACTTTC. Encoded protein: CASRLAGAPGANVLTF.

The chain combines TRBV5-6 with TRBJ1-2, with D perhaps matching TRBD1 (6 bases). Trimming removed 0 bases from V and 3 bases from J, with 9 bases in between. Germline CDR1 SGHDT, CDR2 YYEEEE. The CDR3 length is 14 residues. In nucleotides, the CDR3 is TGTGCCAGCAGCTTGGGCAGGGGCGACTATGGCTACACCTTC. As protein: CASSLGRGDYGYTF.

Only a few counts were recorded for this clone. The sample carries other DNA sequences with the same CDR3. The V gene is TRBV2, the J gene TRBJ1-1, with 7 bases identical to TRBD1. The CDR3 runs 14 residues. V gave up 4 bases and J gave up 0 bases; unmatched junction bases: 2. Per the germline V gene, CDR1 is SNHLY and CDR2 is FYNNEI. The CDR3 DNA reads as TGTGCCAGCAGTGGACAGGGTATGAACACTGAAGCTTTCTTT. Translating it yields CASSGQGMNTEAFF.

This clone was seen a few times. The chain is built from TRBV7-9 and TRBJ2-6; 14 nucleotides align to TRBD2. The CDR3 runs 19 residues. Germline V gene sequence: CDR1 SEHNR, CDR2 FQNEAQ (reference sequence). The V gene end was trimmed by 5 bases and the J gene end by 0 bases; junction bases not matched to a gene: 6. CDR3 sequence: CASSPTSGGASSGANVLTF. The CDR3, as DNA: TGTGCCAGCAGCCCGACTAGCGGGGGGGCTAGCTCTGGGGCCAACGTCCTGACTTTC.